The next 5 T cell receptor beta chains were all read from a single sample in a study of breast tumors, draining lymph nodes, adjacent tissues (dated by TCRdb to about 2016). The axillary draining lymph nodes of breast cancer patients were the source of the lymph node samples. Libraries came from multiplex PCR. Sequencer: Illumina HiSeq 2000. TCRdb reworked the public reads: Q25 trimming with fastp, MiXCR clone assembly, productive beta chains retained. Duplicate CDR3 protein sequences are folded into a single record with the most common DNA and genes. Present in this sample are fewer than 300,000 distinct CDR3 sequences, roughly 32% of which were seen just once. Approximately 1.4% of the sample is taken by the ten largest. The sample consisted of axillary lymph node tissue. The receptors were gathered from a female donor with breast cancer. Some clones in this sample may be carry-over from other donors' samples.

CDR3 residues: CASSLDGRDTQYF. CDR3 bases: TGCGCCAGCAGCTTGGACGGGAGAGATACGCAGTATTTT. V usage is TRBV5-1 and J usage is TRBJ2-3; D is perhaps TRBD2 (6 bases). Trimming took off 0 bases at V and 5 bases at J, with 7 bases between the two ends. CDR1 is SGHRS and CDR2 is YFSETQ in the germline V gene. The CDR3 contains 13 residues.

This clonotype was found many times. One end of the junction is discordant with germline, which a read error may explain. The genes are TRBV20-1 and TRBJ2-5, with D perhaps assigned TRBD1 or TRBD2 (5 bases each). The length of the CDR3 is 11 residues. Looked up from germline, CDR1 is DFQATT and CDR2 is SNEGSKA (reference sequence). The CDR3 here is CSARIGETQSF. The CDR3 coding sequence is TGCAGTGCTAGAATAGGGGAGACCCAGTCCTTC.

This clonotype was observed at least ten times. The rearrangement links TRBV29-1 to TRBJ1-4; TRBD1 agrees at 7 bases. This CDR3 is built from 14 residues. Germline trimming cut 4 bases from V and 7 bases from J; bases unmatched to any gene: 9. The germline V gene encodes CDR1 SQVTM and CDR2 ANQGSEA. CDR3 in amino acids: CSVAPGGKGEKLFF. For the CDR3, the DNA is TGCAGCGTTGCCCCAGGGGGAAAGGGTGAAAAACTGTTTTTT.

This clonotype was seen many times. The rearrangement uses TRBV7-6 and TRBJ2-1; 9 bases line up with TRBD1. Trimming took 3 bases from V and 6 from J; bases not matched to a gene: 9. The CDR3 sequence is 16 residues long. CDR1 is SGHVS, CDR2 FNYEAQ, per germline. In DNA, the CDR3 is TGTGCCAGCAGCTTGACTAGGGACAGGGTTTCCAATGAGCAGTTCTTC. Encoded protein: CASSLTRDRVSNEQFF.

This clonotype was seen ten or more times. This chain links TRBV30 with TRBJ1-4; D is perhaps TRBD1 (5 bases). The CDR3 sequence is 15 residues long. Germline V CDR1 and CDR2: GTSNPN, SVGIG (reference sequence). The V end was cut by 4 bases, the J end by 8 bases, with 20 bases between. CDR3 sequence (DNA): TGTGCCTGGATGACGCCGGGACCCCTGCGGGAAAAACTGTTTTTT. Amino acid sequence: CAWMTPGPLREKLFF.